This T cell receptor beta chain was sequenced in a study of fetal regulatory T cell absence and autoimmunity (dated by TCRdb to 2017 to 2019). Turning to the overall study: Exocrine pancreas autoimmunity was seen in the IPEX patients without clinical diabetes.

Amplification and barcoding of TCRbeta CDR3 regions were carried out by two-step multiplex PCR on the immunoSEQ human TCRbeta survey platform. Sequencing of the libraries was done on Illumina instruments, and IgH was sequenced in parallel from the same samples. The authors' analysis ran thus. Raw reads were filtered against IMGT V, D, J definitions and binned by a nearest-neighbor algorithm to remove PCR and sequencing errors. Clones were defined as identical nucleotide sequences, and differential abundance between tissues was assessed by per-clone Fisher exact tests with a pFDR threshold of p<0.01. Clones with frequencies too low for statistical inference were excluded by a minimum inclusion filter of 10 in either sample. The immunoSEQ Analyzer was used for pairwise clonal comparisons, and IMGT tools were used to assess gene family usage. TCRdb mirrors the immuneACCESS table, restricted to in-frame sequences. Some clones are absent from its copies; in checked studies, under half trace to an unresolved V gene, and the reason for the others is unknown. D and trimming were read from the DNA, whereas the V and J calls and clone size are those reported in that table. This sample comprises around 45,000 clones, about 86% of them detected only once. 0.35% to 0.5% of the sample is in the top ten clones.

The study at large found these results: The oligoclonal enrichment was interpreted as supporting antigen-driven autoimmunity in the pancreas before birth in IPEX syndrome. The TCR compartment showed significant oligoclonal enrichment in pancreas versus cord blood, with some top clones over 80-fold enriched. TRB gene family usage was found to be broadly similar between cord blood and pancreas and to resemble published neonatal and adult repertoires.

Looking up the germline V gene yields CDR1 SQVTM and CDR2 ANQGSEA. V loses 2 bases of germline sequence and J loses 6 bases, and the interval between the two ends is 11 bases. The CDR3 contains 12 residues, cysteine and phenylalanine counted. Here the CDR3 DNA is all that survives: 36 bases in frame from base 1. The DNeasy Blood and Tissue Kit was used to extract about 1.9-3.4 ug of genomic DNA from umbilical cord blood or frozen pancreas. Comments on this clone: Its antigen is currently not known. The sample holds no much larger clone one base away, and base qualities are not on file.

The TCR sequence derives from a newborn boy with IPEX syndrome. The specimen sequenced was cord blood. The rearrangement joined TRBV29-1 to TRBJ2-7; the D gene cannot be named for sure. The CDR3 has the sequence CSVEFRTLEQYF. The DNA sequence is TGCAGCGTTGAATTCCGGACCCTCGAGCAGTACTTC.